This T cell receptor beta chain derives from a study of shared clonotypes between healthy human individuals (dated by TCRdb to 2018 to 2020). Study-level background: The cohort included a few men and two women between 18 and 49 years of age. To estimate repertoire size and how much clonotype sharing occurs between individuals, the study deeply sequenced the blood TCR repertoires of roughly 5 healthy adults. For each donor, CD4 naive and CD4 memory were each given three plates, CD8 naive was given two plates, and CD8 memory was given one plate. Each donor's leukapheresis produced roughly between roughly 0.85 and 9.5 billion PBMCs. Libraries were prepared and TCR repertoires were sequenced by different laboratories using diverse techniques, in order to increase sequencing depth and limit assay-specific biases.

Remarks on this clone: Its antigen has not been determined. No quality values exist for individual bases; no much larger clone is one base distant.

Using the deep immunoSEQ assay, TCR CDR3 regions were amplified from genomic DNA by multiplex PCR. Genomic DNA extracted from each cell subset was distributed evenly over all wells of several immunoSEQ 96-well plates, and each plate served as one replicate. For sorted subsets, approximately 210 ng of genomic DNA, equivalent to tens of thousands of T cell genomes, went into each replicate PCR. Purified libraries were quantified with a Qubit 3.0 fluorometer, sized on a Bioanalyzer 2100, and re-quantified with the KAPA Library Quantification kit. Every immunoSEQ 96-well plate was sequenced on a dedicated single-read 150-cycle Illumina NextSeq 550 flow cell. On the authors' methods: Because only junctional sequences without quality scores were contained in the immunoSEQ output, filtering matching that applied to full-length reads could not be performed. Sequences were annotated with PyIR, a Python wrapper for IgBLAST v1.9, using IMGT germline references to assign V/J genes and CDR3. Reads were removed for weak V/J assignments (E-value above 1e-6), missing CDR3, stop codons, out-of-frame junctions, or ambiguous translated residues. A V3J clonotype was defined by an identical inferred V gene, J gene, and CDR3 amino acid sequence. Percentage overlap between repertoires was computed as shared unique clonotypes divided by the size of the smaller repertoire. RTK rarefaction, the Chao1 estimator, and Recon v2.1 estimates of unobserved clonotypes were used to assess repertoire richness. Generation probabilities were computed with OLGA for all TCRbeta clonotypes obtained by the gDNA method from several donors. TCRdb provides this immuneACCESS table in a form limited to in-frame rearrangements. Some clones are lacking; in checked studies, under half of them reflect an unresolved V gene, and why the rest are absent is not known. The D gene and trimming were derived from the DNA, and the V and J assignments and clone size from that table. This sample is represented by about 1.5 million clones; 95% to 99% of them were singletons. The ten largest account for about 0.45% of the sample.

Trimming takes 1 base from V and 6 bases from J, and the germline ends sit 10 bases apart. From the cysteine through the phenylalanine, the CDR3 covers 14 amino acids. The sequence is cut down to CDR3 DNA, 42 bases in frame from base 1. CDR1 is given as LNHDA and CDR2 as SQIVND, both from the germline V gene (reference sequence). Findings and caveats that apply to the study as a whole: Incomplete sequencing was indicated by rarefaction of sorted-subset datasets, despite the large sequencing depth. Pairwise subsampling led to the expectation that sequencing depth would affect the degree of clonotype sharing among donors. The small number of donors limited the genetic and exposure-history diversity represented. Sampling was limited to blood, and TCR repertoires in tissue likely differ from TCR repertoires in blood. Sharing across a handful of donors was observed for about 4.8% of naive CD4, 3% to 3.5% of naive CD8, over 2% of memory CD4, and over 0.3% of memory CD8 clonotypes. Larger estimated clonotype richness was generally found for naive subsets than for memory subsets. Clonotypes shared by all four sorted-subset donors showed higher generation probabilities than non-shared clonotypes.

Healthy HIV-negative adults with no recently reported acute infections or vaccinations were included as donors. All donors were Caucasian adults living in Nashville, Tennessee, USA. CD4+ T cells were enriched by magnetic negative selection, after which naive cells were positively selected on CD45RA and the negative fraction was taken as the memory subset. Blood was collected by leukapheresis, and PBMCs were isolated by Ficoll-Histopaque density gradient centrifugation and then cryopreserved in liquid nitrogen vapor phase. Purity and quantity of every magnetically sorted T cell population were checked by analytical flow cytometry. From each sorted fraction, genomic DNA was isolated and quantified by UV absorbance on a Nanodrop 2000c.

Sequences were obtained from naive CD4+ T cells sorted from blood. Per the publication, the cell subset or site label means: CD45RA+ positively selected. The V gene is TRBV19 and the J gene is TRBJ2-1, with TRBD2 as a weak D call on 6 bases. This clonotype originated in a man in his thirties or forties in good health. The CDR3: CASSIVLASNEQFF. The DNA sequence is as follows: TGTGCCAGTAGTATAGTACTAGCAAGCAATGAGCAGTTCTTC.